The source of this TCR beta chain is a study of CD8 T cells in ankylosing spondylitis. The study, taken as a whole, reports: Reports say disease-linked clones showed up significantly more in matched ankylosing spondylitis synovial fluid.

This clonotype was seen ten or more times. No antigen is known for it. TCRdb passed the 5' RACE reads through MiXCR, listing each CDR3 protein once. The table has about 39,000 distinct CDR3 sequences, 3% seen once; the top ten hold 2.8%. Germline CDR1 SGDLS, CDR2 YYNGEE. The CDR3 consists of 17 residues. V shed 3 bases and J 4 bases; nucleotides not matched to a gene: 10. This chain links TRBV9 with TRBJ2-1; 10 nucleotides agree with TRBD1. The sequenced material came from blood, either unsorted or a sorted T cell fraction (not recorded which). The sequence was obtained from a male donor with ankylosing spondylitis or in good health (not recorded which). The CDR3 reads CASSGHPLGQGYNEQFF. The CDR3 DNA sequence: TGTGCCAGCAGCGGCCACCCCCTGGGACAGGGGTACAATGAGCAGTTCTTC.